This note documents a single T cell receptor (beta chain) sequence. What it binds is not known. Peripheral blood CD8+ and CD4+ T cells were profiled by TCR beta sequencing. Through negative isolation, CD4+ and CD8+ T cells were obtained, while TEMRA cells were enriched using FACS. This sample is part of a study of CD8 T cells in Susac syndrome. Notes on the study in general: A relatively small number of individuals underwent TCR sequencing and HLA analysis.

An input of roughly 0.45 to 1 ug of RNA was subjected to reverse transcription using random hexamers. TCR beta CDR3 was amplified by immunoSEQ multiplex PCR. This amplification extended across 54 Vbeta and 13 Jbeta segments. Each CDR3 protein is one row after TCRdb ran MiXCR on the immunoSEQ multiplex PCR reads. The sample lists roughly 60,000 distinct CDR3 sequences; about 92% were seen once. The TCR was taken from a human donor in good health. Material: CD8+ T cells from PBMCs.

This chain's CDR3 is CASSFRRTYEQYF. In DNA form, the CDR3 reads TGTGCCAGCAGCTTTAGACGGACCTACGAGCAGTACTTC. The chain links TRBV5-6 to TRBJ2-7; unclear D gene. Deletions cut 2 bases from V and 2 bases from J, with 8 bases between. The CDR3 contains 13 residues. Germline V CDR1 and CDR2: SGHDT, YYEEEE.